This paragraph covers one TCR beta chain sequence. It lacks a known antigen. There are no base qualities to consult, and no much larger clone falls within one base. In the prospective study, participants were 18 to 89 years old, resided in 20 to 30 geographic areas of the United States, and were enrolled through a virtual design. To assign participants to cohorts, the prospective study relied on clinical history that participants themselves reported in a screening survey and a study questionnaire. Recovered participants in ImmuneRACE Cohort 3 were defined as having two consecutive negative NP/OP PCR tests, clearance from a healthcare professional, or resolution of symptoms. In the prospective study, mobile phlebotomists collected whole blood, serum and a nasopharyngeal or oropharyngeal swab from each participant. Prospective study participants could optionally give additional blood draws and questionnaires over a 2-month period. Before DNA extraction, blood samples from the prospective study were shipped at room temperature or frozen.

This record belongs to a study of blood T cell repertoires in COVID-19 (TCRdb year 2020). Looking at the study overall: The collaborator samples originated in the United States, Italy and Spain and spanned the acute and convalescent phases of COVID-19. Where available, HLA class I and class II types were obtained from metadata supplied by the sample provider rather than from assay-based typing. Sample metadata almost always included a de-identified subject ID, COVID-19 status, age in years and sex. A freely available public database, intended as a resource for researchers studying the immune response to SARS-CoV-2, is where the repertoires were released. The samples were drawn from the first 160 participants of the ongoing ImmuneRACE study and from over 950 subjects provided by 6 global collaborators. Subjects who had been exposed to COVID-19, were actively infected with it, or had recovered from it provided the deeply sampled blood TCRbeta repertoires that made up the dataset. The prospective study material was composed of cDNA or gDNA derived from T cells, B-cell-depleted T cells, or PBMCs. Study-wide findings and limitations: The amount of clinical and demographic metadata varied by source and participant and was provided uncurated.

TCRbeta CDR3 regions were amplified from genomic DNA by means of the immunoSEQ Assay, a bias-controlled multiplex PCR. In the paper's pipeline: Nucleated cell counts per sample were estimated from amplification of reference gene primers within the assay. To quantify the absolute abundance of each unique TCRbeta CDR3 rearrangement, sequence reads were collapsed and filtered. For each sample, productive Simpson clonality was calculated by taking the square root of Simpson's diversity index across productive rearrangements. What TCRdb holds here is the immuneACCESS table cut down to in-frame rearrangements. Part of the clones is not present; checked against another copy, under half of the missing clones reflect an unresolved V gene, and the others are unexplained. V and J calls and clone size come straight from that table; D and trimming were deduced from the DNA. The table for this sample lists roughly 250,000 clones; approximately 86% of them were counted only once. The leading ten clones occupy 1.5% to 2% of the sample.

V loses 5 bases of germline sequence and J loses 3 bases, and the interval between the two ends is 11 bases. The CDR3 has 13 amino acids, counting the end cysteine and phenylalanine. Only the CDR3 region is kept as DNA, spanning 39 bases read in frame from base 1. CDR1 SGHTA and CDR2 FQGTGA are derived from the germline V gene. The receptor chain draws on TRBV7-3 and TRBJ2-7, with no confident D gene call. The receptor's source is a woman aged 45-59 years who had recovered from COVID-19. Material for sequencing was PBMCs or T cells enriched from blood (not recorded which). CDR3 protein: CASSPNADYEQYF. The DNA reads TGTGCCAGCAGCCCGAACGCGGACTACGAGCAGTACTTC.